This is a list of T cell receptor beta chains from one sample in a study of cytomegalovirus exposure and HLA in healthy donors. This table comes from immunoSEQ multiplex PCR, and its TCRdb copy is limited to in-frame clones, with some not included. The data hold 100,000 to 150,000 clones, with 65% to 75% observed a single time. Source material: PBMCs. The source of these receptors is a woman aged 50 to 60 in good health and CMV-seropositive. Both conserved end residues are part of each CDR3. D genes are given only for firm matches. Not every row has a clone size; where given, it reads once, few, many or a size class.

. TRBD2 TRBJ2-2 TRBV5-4 CASSLGGLAGHQGGELFF TGTGCCAGCAGCCTCGGGGGACTAGCGGGCCATCAGGGCGGGGAGCTGTTTTTT
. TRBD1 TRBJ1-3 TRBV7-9 CATGRGSLENTIYF TGTGCCACCGGCAGGGGGAGTTTGGAAAACACCATATATTTT
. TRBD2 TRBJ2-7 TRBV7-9 CASSLPPGLAGYSSYEQYF TGTGCCAGCAGCTTACCACCGGGACTAGCGGGCTATAGCTCCTACGAGCAGTACTTC
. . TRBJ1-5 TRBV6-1 CASRQPTRPQHF TGTGCCAGCAGACAGCCGACTAGGCCCCAGCATTTT
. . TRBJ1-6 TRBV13 CASSLGGSSYNSPLHF TGTGCCAGCAGCCTAGGGGGGAGCTCCTATAATTCACCCCTCCACTTT
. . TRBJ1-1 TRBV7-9 CASSRRQATEAFF TGTGCCAGCAGCCGTAGACAGGCCACTGAAGCTTTCTTT
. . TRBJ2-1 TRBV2 CASRAGVAYNEQFF TGTGCCAGCAGGGCCGGGGTAGCGTACAATGAGCAGTTCTTC
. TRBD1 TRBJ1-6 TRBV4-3 CASSQEPGGNSPLHF TGCGCCAGCAGCCAAGAACCAGGGGGCAATTCACCCCTCCACTTT
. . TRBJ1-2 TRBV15 CATSPDSSYGYTF TGTGCCACCAGCCCGGACAGCTCCTATGGCTACACCTTC
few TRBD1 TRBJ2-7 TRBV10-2 CASSRLSGGGEQYF TGCGCCAGCAGTCGATTGTCAGGGGGCGGCGAGCAGTACTTC
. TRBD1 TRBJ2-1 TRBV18 CASSPGSGTGESDEQFF TGTGCCAGCTCACCAGGGTCCGGGACAGGGGAGTCCGATGAGCAGTTCTTC
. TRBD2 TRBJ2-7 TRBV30 CAWTSGVPYEQYF TGTGCCTGGACTAGCGGGGTCCCCTACGAGCAGTACTTC
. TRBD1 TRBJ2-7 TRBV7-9 CASSRARQGHEQYF TGTGCCAGCAGCCGCGCAAGACAGGGCCACGAGCAGTACTTC
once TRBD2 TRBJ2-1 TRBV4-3 CASSQEIQRGGNEQFF TGCGCCAGCAGCCAAGAGATCCAGCGGGGGGGAAATGAGCAGTTCTTC
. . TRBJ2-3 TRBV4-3 CASSQGRTDTQYF TGCGCCAGCAGCCAAGGCCGGACAGATACGCAGTATTTT
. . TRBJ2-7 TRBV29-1 CSVLRDGRGISKRASAYEQYF TGCAGCGTTTTGCGGGATGGGCGGGGAATTAGTAAAAGGGCATCTGCATACGAGCAGTACTTC
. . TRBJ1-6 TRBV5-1 CASSRDDAGNNSPLHF TGCGCCAGCAGCCGAGACGATGCAGGGAATAATTCACCCCTCCACTTT
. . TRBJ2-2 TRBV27 CASSLDSIQGRAHIGELFF TGTGCCAGCAGCTTGGACAGTATTCAGGGTCGGGCTCATATCGGGGAGCTGTTTTTT
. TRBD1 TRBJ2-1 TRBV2 CASKSQGVHNEQFF TGTGCCAGCAAGTCCCAGGGGGTCCACAATGAGCAGTTCTTC
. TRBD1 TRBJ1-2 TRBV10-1 CASSPTGNYGYTF TGCGCCAGCAGCCCGACAGGGAACTATGGCTACACCTTC
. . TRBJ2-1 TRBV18 CASHPPRGLNEQFF TGTGCCAGCCACCCCCCACGGGGGTTAAATGAGCAGTTCTTC
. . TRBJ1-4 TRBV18 CASQEAEHEKLFF TGTGCCAGCCAGGAGGCGGAACATGAAAAACTGTTTTTT
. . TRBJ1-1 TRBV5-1 CASSYSGENTEAFF TGCGCCAGCAGCTACTCGGGAGAGAACACTGAAGCTTTCTTT
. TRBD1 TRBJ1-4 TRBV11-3 CASSLDLTGGNEKLFF TGTGCCAGCAGCTTAGACCTGACAGGGGGTAATGAAAAACTGTTTTTT
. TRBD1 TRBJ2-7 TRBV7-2 CASSSQTGSYEQYF TGTGCCAGCAGCTCTCAGACAGGGTCCTACGAGCAGTACTTC
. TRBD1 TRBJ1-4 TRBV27 CASLQGAPEKLFF TGTGCCAGTCTACAGGGGGCGCCTGAAAAACTGTTTTTT
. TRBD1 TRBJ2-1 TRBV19 CASSTLQGATHEQFF TGTGCCAGTAGTACCTTACAGGGGGCGACCCATGAGCAGTTCTTC
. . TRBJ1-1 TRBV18 CASSRAGGAEAFF TGTGCCAGCTCACGAGCCGGAGGGGCTGAAGCTTTCTTT
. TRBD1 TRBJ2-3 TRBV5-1 CASSLEGGPGTDTQYF TGCGCCAGCAGCTTGGAAGGGGGCCCCGGGACAGATACGCAGTATTTT
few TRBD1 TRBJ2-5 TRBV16 CASSQGSRQGTQYF TGTGCCAGCAGCCAGGGCTCCAGACAGGGGACCCAGTACTTC
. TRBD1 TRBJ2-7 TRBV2 CASSGTGGEQYF TGTGCCAGCAGTGGGACAGGGGGAGAGCAGTACTTC
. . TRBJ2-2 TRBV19 CASTPQGGAFTGELFF TGTGCCAGTACTCCTCAAGGGGGGGCCTTCACCGGGGAGCTGTTTTTT
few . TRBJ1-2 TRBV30 CAWRPRGSGGYTF TGTGCCTGGAGGCCGAGGGGGAGTGGGGGCTACACCTTC
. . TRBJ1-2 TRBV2 CASKMTAGYGYTF TGTGCCAGCAAGATGACAGCGGGCTATGGCTACACCTTC
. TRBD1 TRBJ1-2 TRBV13 CASSPSDREVYGYTF TGTGCCAGCAGCCCCTCGGACAGGGAGGTTTATGGCTACACCTTC
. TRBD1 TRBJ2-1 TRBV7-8 CASSHRDRGISEQFF TGTGCCAGCAGCCACCGGGACAGGGGGATAAGTGAGCAGTTCTTC
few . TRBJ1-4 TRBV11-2 CASSRGGLPNEKLFF TGTGCCAGCAGCCGGGGGGGGCTGCCTAATGAAAAACTGTTTTTT
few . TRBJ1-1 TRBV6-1 CASRAGRGNTEAFF TGTGCCAGCAGGGCAGGGAGGGGGAACACTGAAGCTTTCTTT
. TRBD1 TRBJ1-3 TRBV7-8 CASSRGTGGGSGNTIYF TGTGCCAGCAGCCGAGGGACAGGGGGCGGTTCGGGAAACACCATATATTTT
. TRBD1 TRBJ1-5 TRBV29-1 CSVGQGLGNQPQHF TGCAGCGTGGGACAGGGCTTGGGCAATCAGCCCCAGCATTTT
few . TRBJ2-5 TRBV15 CATSRDSGNFGTQYF TGTGCCACCAGCAGAGATTCCGGTAACTTCGGGACCCAGTACTTC
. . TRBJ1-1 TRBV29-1 CSVEEMKGTEAFF TGCAGCGTTGAGGAGATGAAGGGGACTGAAGCTTTCTTT
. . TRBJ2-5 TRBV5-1 CASSLDRGGGETQYF TGCGCCAGCAGCTTGGACCGGGGAGGTGGGGAGACCCAGTACTTC
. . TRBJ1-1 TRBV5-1 CASSLSGENTEAFF TGCGCCAGCAGCTTGTCCGGGGAGAACACTGAAGCTTTCTTT
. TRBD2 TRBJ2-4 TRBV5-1 CASSPPRGEAKNIQYF TGCGCCAGCAGCCCGCCACGGGGGGAGGCCAAAAACATTCAGTACTTC
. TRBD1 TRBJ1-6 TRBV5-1 CASSLGGGQSIFTLHF TGCGCCAGCAGCTTGGGAGGGGGCCAATCCATCTTCACCCTCCACTTT
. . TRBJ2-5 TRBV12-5 CASGGGLETQYF TGTGCTAGTGGGGGGGGTTTGGAGACCCAGTACTTC
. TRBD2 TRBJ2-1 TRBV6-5 CASSRTSGGLNEQFF TGTGCCAGCAGCCGGACTAGCGGGGGCTTGAATGAGCAGTTCTTC
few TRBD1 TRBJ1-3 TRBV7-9 CASSHRQGSGNTIYF TGTGCCAGCAGCCATCGACAGGGCTCTGGAAACACCATATATTTT
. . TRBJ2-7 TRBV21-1 CASRARQQGSYEQYF TGTGCCAGCAGAGCTCGACAGCAAGGCTCCTACGAGCAGTACTTC
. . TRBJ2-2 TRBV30 CAWSGVQGVSGELFF TGTGCCTGGAGTGGTGTACAGGGCGTGTCCGGGGAGCTGTTTTTT
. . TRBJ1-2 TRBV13 CASSPAGFDGYTF TGTGCCAGCAGCCCCGCGGGGTTCGATGGCTACACCTTC
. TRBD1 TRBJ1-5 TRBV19 CASSRTGPSNQPQHF TGTGCCAGTAGTCGGACAGGGCCTAGCAATCAGCCCCAGCATTTT
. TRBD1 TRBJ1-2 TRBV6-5 CASSPSTGGGYTF TGTGCCAGCAGCCCCTCGACAGGGGGCGGCTACACCTTC
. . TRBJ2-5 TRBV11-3 CASSSRQNFQETQYF TGTGCCAGCAGCTCCAGACAGAACTTCCAAGAGACCCAGTACTTC
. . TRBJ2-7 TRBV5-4 CASSFGHQSYEQYF TGTGCCAGCAGCTTTGGACACCAGAGCTACGAGCAGTACTTC
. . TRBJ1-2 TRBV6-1 CASSEAAVNYGYTF TGTGCCAGCAGTGAAGCGGCCGTGAACTATGGCTACACCTTC
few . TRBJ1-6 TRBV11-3 CASSFGGDSPLHF TGTGCCAGCAGCTTCGGGGGGGACTCACCCCTCCACTTT
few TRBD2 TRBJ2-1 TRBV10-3 CAISDVASGLNEQFF TGTGCCATCAGTGACGTGGCTAGCGGGTTAAATGAGCAGTTCTTC
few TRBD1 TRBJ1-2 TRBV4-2 CASSQGTGGNYGYTF TGTGCCAGCAGCCAAGGTACAGGGGGGAACTATGGCTACACCTTC